This T cell receptor (beta chain) comes out of a study of shared clonotypes between healthy human individuals. Overall study findings and caveats: Rarefaction showed that sequencing of sorted subsets was incomplete (despite large depth).

This table comes from immunoSEQ multiplex PCR, and its TCRdb copy is limited to in-frame clones, with some not included. The data contain over a million clones, around 78% of them singletons. About this clone itself: Its antigen is currently unknown.

Germline V lookup: CDR1 SGHAT, CDR2 FQDESV (reference sequence). The CDR3 is made up of 16 amino acids. Trimming shortened V by 1 base and J by 1 base, and 10 bases separated the two germline ends. Donors comprised only Caucasian adults living in Nashville, Tennessee. V is TRBV11-1 and J is TRBJ1-4; unclear D gene. Sample: memory CD4+ T cells from PBMCs. Subset indicated: CD45RA-negative fraction. The receptor comes from a young man in good health. Some clones in this sample may be carry-over from other donors' samples. CDR3 sequence: CASSLEGKLTNEKLFF. The CDR3 DNA is TGTGCCAGCAGCTTAGAGGGTAAGCTAACTAATGAAAAACTGTTTTTT.